The present entry profiles one T cell receptor beta chain with its context. J was trimmed by 5 bases and V by 0 bases; bases with no gene match: 8. The CDR3 totals 16 residues. The germline V gene has CDR1 SGHNT and CDR2 YYREEE (reference sequence). Naive CD8 cells lacked CD45RO and underwent positive selection for CCR7, leaving out terminally differentiated effector memory CD45RA+ cells. This sample was included in a study of shared clonotypes between healthy human individuals. Sequencing was performed with immunoSEQ multiplex PCR; in TCRdb, only in-frame clones are kept and a portion is missing. The data hold just over 2,000,000 clones, with roughly 94% observed a single time.

Sequencing was carried out using naive CD8+ T cells sorted from blood. This sequence was found in a man aged 18-30 years in good health. The V gene is TRBV5-4, the J gene TRBJ2-7; TRBD1 matches at 10 bases. CDR3 nucleotide sequence: TGTGCCAGCAGCTTGGCCGGGACAGGGGACCTCCACGAGCAGTACTTC. Translation gives CASSLAGTGDLHEQYF.